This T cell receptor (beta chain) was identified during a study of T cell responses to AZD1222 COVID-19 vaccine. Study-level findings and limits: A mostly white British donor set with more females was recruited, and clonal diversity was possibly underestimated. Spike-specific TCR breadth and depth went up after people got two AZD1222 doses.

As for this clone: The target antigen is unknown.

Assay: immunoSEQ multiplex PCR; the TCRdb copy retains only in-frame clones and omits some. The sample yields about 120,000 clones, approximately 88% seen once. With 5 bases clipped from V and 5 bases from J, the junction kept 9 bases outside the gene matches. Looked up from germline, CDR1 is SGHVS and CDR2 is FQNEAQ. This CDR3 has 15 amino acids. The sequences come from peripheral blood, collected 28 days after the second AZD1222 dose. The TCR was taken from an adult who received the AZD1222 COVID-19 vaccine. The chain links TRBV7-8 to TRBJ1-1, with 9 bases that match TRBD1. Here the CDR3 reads CASSHPGQGKTEAFF. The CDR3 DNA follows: TGTGCCAGCAGCCACCCGGGACAGGGAAAGACTGAAGCTTTCTTT. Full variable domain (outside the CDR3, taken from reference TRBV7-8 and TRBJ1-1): GAGVSQSPRYKVAKRGQDVALRCDPISGHVSLFWYQQALGQGPEFLTYFQNEAQLDKSGLPSDRFFAERPEGSVSTLKIQRTQQEDSAVYLCASSHPGQGKTEAFFGQGTRLTVV.